Listed here are 12 T cell receptor beta chains from one sample, sequenced in a study of blood T cell repertoires in COVID-19. Here immunoSEQ multiplex PCR was the method, and the copy in TCRdb shows in-frame clones only, minus some. Of approximately 60,000 clones in the sample, about 81% were seen once. The sequenced sample consisted of peripheral blood. All receptors come from an older woman with acute or convalescent COVID-19.

CDR3: CASSYGQGMSGANVLTF. CDR3 bases: TGCGCCAGCAGCTATGGACAGGGGATGTCTGGGGCCAACGTCCTGACTTTC. This chain uses TRBV5-1 with TRBJ2-6; TRBD1 matches at 9 bases. Germline-derived CDR1 and CDR2 are SGHRS and YFSETQ. This CDR3 has 17 amino acids. The V gene end was trimmed by 3 bases and the J gene end by 1 base; junction bases not matched to a gene: 5.

The chain is built from TRBV10-3 and TRBJ1-1; D possibly corresponds to TRBD1 (5 bases). Germline assignment: CDR1 ENHRY and CDR2 SYGVKD. The V and J ends lost 5 bases and 7 bases respectively, with 11 bases between them. The CDR3 spans 12 residues. The CDR3 region has the DNA TGTGCCATCAGTACGGAGGGACTTGAAGCTTTCTTT. Encoded protein: CAISTEGLEAFF.

The sample holds one count of this clone. The chain couples TRBV29-1 to TRBJ1-1; TRBD1 agrees at 7 bases. Germline CDR1 SQVTM, CDR2 ANQGSEA. CDR3 size: 14 residues. Here the CDR3 reads CSHSAGTANTEAFF. The CDR3 nucleotides are TGCAGTCACTCCGCCGGGACAGCTAACACTGAAGCTTTCTTT.

The chain is built from TRBV6-6 and TRBJ1-1; no clear D. The V and J ends lost 7 bases and 1 base respectively, with 16 bases between them. Germline V gives CDR1 MNHNY, CDR2 SVGAGI (reference sequence). CDR3 length: 15 residues. CDR3 sequence (DNA): TGTGCCAGCACCATAAATGGGAGGAGGAACACTGAAGCTTTCTTT. As protein: CASTINGRRNTEAFF.

This clone was picked up one time. The chain uses TRBV6-5 and TRBJ2-3; D might be TRBD2 (6 bases). The V end lost 7 bases, the J end lost 2 bases, and 16 bases lay between the germline ends. The germline V gene encodes CDR1 MNHEY and CDR2 SVGAGI. The CDR3 consists of 15 residues. The CDR3 is CASMLAGTATDTQYF. The CDR3 nucleotides read TGTGCCAGCATGCTCGCCGGGACTGCCACAGATACGCAGTATTTT.

The chain couples TRBV5-1 to TRBJ1-4; 9 positions match TRBD1. Germline loops: CDR1 SGHRS, CDR2 YFSETQ. The CDR3 sequence is 16 residues long. Losses at the gene ends were 4 bases for V and 1 base for J; bases not matched to a gene: 5. The CDR3 DNA reads TGCGCCAGCAGCCCGGAGGACAGGGGAACTAATGAAAAACTGTTTTTT. As protein: CASSPEDRGTNEKLFF.

This chain connects TRBV30 to TRBJ1-1; 10 nucleotides agree with TRBD1. CDR3 length: 13 residues. V shed 2 bases, J shed 6 bases, and the junction held 3 bases outside the gene matches. Germline CDR1 reads GTSNPN; CDR2 reads SVGIG (reference sequence). The chain's CDR3 is CAWSWDRGAEAFF. In nucleotides, the CDR3 is TGTGCCTGGAGTTGGGACAGGGGTGCTGAAGCTTTCTTT. Filled out from reference TRBV30 and TRBJ1-1, the complete variable domain reads SQTIHQWPATLVQPVGSPLSLECTVEGTSNPNLYWYRQAAGRGLQLLFYSVGIGQISSEVPQNLSASRPQDRQFILSSKKLLLSDSGFYLCAWSWDRGAEAFFGQGTRLTVV.

The V call is TRBV4-2, the J call TRBJ1-5, with 7 bases matching TRBD1. This CDR3 is 16 amino acids long. Germline V gene lookup returns CDR1 LGHNA and CDR2 YNFKEQ. Germline trimming cut 1 base from V and 0 bases from J; bases unmatched to any gene: 3. CDR3 DNA sequence: TGTGCCAGCAGCCAAGGGACAGGATATAGCAATCAGCCCCAGCATTTT. Translation gives CASSQGTGYSNQPQHF.

This sequence joins TRBV10-3 and TRBJ1-2; tentative D call: TRBD1 (6 bases). The germline CDR1 and CDR2 sequences are ENHRY and SYGVKD. V was clipped by 4 bases and J by 4 bases, with 13 bases between them. CDR3 length: 14 residues. The CDR3: CAISALIGGYGYTF. In nucleotides, the CDR3 is TGTGCCATCAGTGCCTTAATAGGGGGCTATGGCTACACCTTC.

The V gene is TRBV25-1, the J gene TRBJ2-7, with D uncertain. V was cut by 5 bases and J by 0 bases, with 11 bases left in between. The CDR3 extends over 14 amino acids. Germline assignment: CDR1 MGHDK and CDR2 SYGVNS. CDR3 in DNA: TGTGCCAGCAGTTCGTCCAGAAGCTCCTACGAGCAGTACTTC. Encoded protein: CASSSSRSSYEQYF.

The CDR3 reads CASSSRQGPGGTDTQYF. CDR3 DNA: TGTGCCAGCAGCTCACGACAGGGGCCAGGGGGCACAGATACGCAGTATTTT. The V and J genes are TRBV5-4 and TRBJ2-3; 8 bases agree with TRBD1. The CDR3 is 17 residues long. The germline CDR1 and CDR2 sequences are SGHNT and YYREEE (reference sequence). The junction had 10 bases not matched to a gene; V was cut back by 3 bases and J by 1 base.

A single count supports this clone. The chain recombines TRBV27 with TRBJ2-1; 10 bases line up with TRBD2. The germline V gene has CDR1 MNHEY and CDR2 SMNVEV (reference sequence). The CDR3 sequence is 15 residues long. With V trimmed by 5 bases and J by 8 bases, 9 bases remained unmatched. The CDR3 coding sequence is TGTGCCAGCAGTCTTCTAGCGGGGGCCGTCGATGAGCAGTTCTTC. This codes for CASSLLAGAVDEQFF.